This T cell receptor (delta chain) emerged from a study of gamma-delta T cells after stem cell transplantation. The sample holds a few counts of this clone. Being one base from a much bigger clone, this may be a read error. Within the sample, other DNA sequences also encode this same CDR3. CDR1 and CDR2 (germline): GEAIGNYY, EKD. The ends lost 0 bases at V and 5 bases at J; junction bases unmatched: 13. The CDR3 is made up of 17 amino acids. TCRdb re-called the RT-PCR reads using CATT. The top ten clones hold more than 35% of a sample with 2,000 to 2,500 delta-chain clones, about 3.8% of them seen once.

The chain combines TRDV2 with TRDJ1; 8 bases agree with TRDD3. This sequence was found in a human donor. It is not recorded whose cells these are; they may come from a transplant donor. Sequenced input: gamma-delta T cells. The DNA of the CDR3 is TGTGCCTGTGACACCGTGGAGGGATACGCTGTCGGAGATAAACTCATCTTT. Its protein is CACDTVEGYAVGDKLIF.